This T cell receptor beta chain is from a study of blood T cell repertoires in COVID-19. In the study overall: Sample material is recorded as cDNA or gDNA derived from T cells, B-cell-depleted T cells, or PBMCs.

Germline V gives CDR1 SGHDT, CDR2 YYEEEE. V lost 2 bases to trimming and J lost 6 bases, with 9 bases between them. This CDR3 spans 12 amino acids. Original methodology: How many nucleated cells were present was estimated from reference gene primer amplification. Produced via immunoSEQ multiplex PCR; TCRdb's table is partial and in-frame only. V and J calls and clone size come straight from that table; D and trimming were deduced from the DNA. The table has about 81,000 clones, roughly 87% seen once. V and J are TRBV5-6 and TRBJ2-7, with D unclear. Source material: peripheral blood. The clonotype was recovered from an older man with acute or convalescent COVID-19. This chain's CDR3 is CASSFGLSEQYF. CDR3 nucleotides: TGTGCCAGCAGCTTTGGGCTATCCGAGCAGTACTTC.